The 13 T cell receptor beta chains listed next were all sequenced from one sample in a study of blood T cell repertoires in COVID-19. Method: immunoSEQ multiplex PCR; TCRdb's copy keeps in-frame clones and lacks some. The data hold 65,000 to 70,000 clones, with approximately 75% observed a single time. Sequenced input: peripheral blood. These receptors were taken from a human donor in a cohort sampled during active COVID-19.

This clone has just one count. The genes are TRBV28 and TRBJ1-4, with 7 bases lining up with TRBD1. Germline V CDR1 and CDR2: MDHEN, SYDVKM. With V trimmed by 7 bases and J by 4 bases, 9 bases remained unmatched. There are 15 residues in the CDR3. DNA of the CDR3: TGTGCCAGCACCTCAGGGGGACAGAATAATGAAAAACTGTTTTTT. Encoded protein: CASTSGGQNNEKLFF.

This clone was seen a single time. This sequence joins TRBV15 and TRBJ2-1, with D possibly being TRBD2 (5 bases). The CDR3 contains 13 residues. Germline lookup yields CDR1 LNHNV and CDR2 YYDKDF (reference sequence). With 0 bases removed from V and 15 bases from J, the gap between germline ends came to 15 bases. CDR3 residues: CATSRDISERRFF. In DNA, the CDR3 is TGTGCCACCAGCAGAGATATTAGCGAGAGAAGGTTCTTC.

This chain uses TRBV9 with TRBJ2-7; 7 bases map to TRBD1. Germline V lookup: CDR1 SGDLS, CDR2 YYNGEE. The V segment lost 0 bases and the J segment 2 bases; nucleotides outside the gene matches: 5. The CDR3 contains 15 residues. CDR3 in DNA: TGTGCCAGCAGCGTAGGAGCGACAGGGACCTACGAGCAGTACTTC. Amino acids: CASSVGATGTYEQYF.

V is TRBV5-1 and J is TRBJ2-1, with 13 bases identical to TRBD2. Per the germline V gene, CDR1 is SGHRS and CDR2 is YFSETQ. V lost 4 bases and J lost 0; bases outside the gene matches: 13. This CDR3 has 20 residues. CDR3 sequence: CASSDLTGTSGDVSYNEQFF. CDR3 coding DNA: TGCGCCAGCAGCGACCTTACCGGGACTAGCGGGGACGTCTCCTACAATGAGCAGTTCTTC.

The chain uses TRBV5-6 and TRBJ1-2; 7 nucleotides match TRBD1. Trimming took 4 bases from V and 0 from J; bases not matched to a gene: 12. Germline V gene sequence: CDR1 SGHDT, CDR2 YYEEEE. The CDR3 is made up of 17 amino acids. The DNA of the CDR3 is TGTGCCAGCAGCCTACCGGGACAGTATGACCCTAACTATGGCTACACCTTC. The encoded protein is CASSLPGQYDPNYGYTF.

In this sample, this clone turned up a few times. The CDR3, as DNA: TGTGCCAGCAGCCCCGGGAAGGGGGTGGCCGGGGAGCTGTTTTTT. It specifies CASSPGKGVAGELFF. The chain uses TRBV7-9 and TRBJ2-2, with D possibly TRBD1 on 6 matching bases. The CDR3 sequence is 15 residues long. V lost 5 bases to trimming and J lost 6 bases, with 16 bases between them. Per germline, CDR1 SEHNR and CDR2 FQNEAQ (reference sequence).

The rearrangement joins TRBV4-1 to TRBJ2-7; the match to TRBD1 covers 7 bases. J was trimmed by 4 bases and V by 1 base; bases with no gene match: 10. CDR3 length: 16 residues. Germline CDR1 and CDR2: MGHRA and YSYEKL. As DNA, the CDR3 is TGCGCCAGCAGCCAAGTTCTAGGGGGCTTCTCTTACGAGCAGTACTTC. Protein: CASSQVLGGFSYEQYF.

The gene calls are TRBV18 and TRBJ2-5; possibly TRBD1 for D (5 bases). The V gene's germline CDR1 is KGHSH and CDR2 LQKENI. The CDR3 length is 12 residues. V was trimmed by 5 bases and J by 5 bases, leaving 9 bases between them. In nucleotides, the CDR3 is TGTGCCAGCTCATCCCAGGGCGAGACCCAGTACTTC. It codes for CASSSQGETQYF.

In this sample, this clone turned up a few times. The genes are TRBV28 and TRBJ2-3, with 7 positions matching TRBD1. V was clipped by 1 base and J by 4 bases; unmatched bases: 8. Germline V gene sequence: CDR1 MDHEN, CDR2 SYDVKM. The CDR3 totals 16 residues. The CDR3 DNA reads TGTGCCAGCAGTTTATTGGGTTGGGACAGTCCAGATACGCAGTATTTT. Translated: CASSLLGWDSPDTQYF.

Only a few counts were recorded for this clone. The chain couples TRBV4-1 to TRBJ1-2, with D perhaps matching TRBD1 (5 bases). This CDR3 is built from 12 residues. The V gene's germline CDR1 is MGHRA and CDR2 YSYEKL. V was clipped by 10 bases and J by 2 bases, with 11 bases between them. The CDR3 protein is CATGTGNYGYTF. CDR3 DNA sequence: TGCGCCACAGGAACAGGCAACTATGGCTACACCTTC.

CDR3 residues: CASSMGQEGTNEKLFF. CDR3 bases: TGCGCCAGCAGCATGGGACAGGAAGGGACTAATGAAAAACTGTTTTTT. The chain employs TRBV5-1 and TRBJ1-4; 8 bases fit TRBD1. The germline gives CDR1 SGHRS, CDR2 YFSETQ. Trimming at V came to 4 bases and at J to 2 bases, leaving 7 bases not matched to a gene. The CDR3 is 16 amino acids.

The chain combines TRBV5-4 with TRBJ2-5; weak D call: TRBD2 (6 bases). The V end was cut by 0 bases, the J end by 5 bases, with 8 bases between. This CDR3 is built from 13 residues. Germline CDR1 is SGHNT and CDR2 is YYREEE (reference sequence). CDR3 amino acids: CASSLGSGETQYF. Here the CDR3 DNA reads TGTGCCAGCAGCTTGGGGAGCGGGGAGACCCAGTACTTC.

The CDR3: CASSFRGTGAFSTEAFF. In DNA form, the CDR3 reads TGTGCCAGCAGTTTCCGAGGGACAGGGGCGTTTAGCACTGAAGCTTTCTTT. The V and J genes are TRBV28 and TRBJ1-1; 10 bases agree with TRBD1. V was clipped by 3 bases and J by 4 bases; unmatched bases: 11. Germline V gene data show CDR1 as MDHEN and CDR2 as SYDVKM. The CDR3 runs 17 residues.